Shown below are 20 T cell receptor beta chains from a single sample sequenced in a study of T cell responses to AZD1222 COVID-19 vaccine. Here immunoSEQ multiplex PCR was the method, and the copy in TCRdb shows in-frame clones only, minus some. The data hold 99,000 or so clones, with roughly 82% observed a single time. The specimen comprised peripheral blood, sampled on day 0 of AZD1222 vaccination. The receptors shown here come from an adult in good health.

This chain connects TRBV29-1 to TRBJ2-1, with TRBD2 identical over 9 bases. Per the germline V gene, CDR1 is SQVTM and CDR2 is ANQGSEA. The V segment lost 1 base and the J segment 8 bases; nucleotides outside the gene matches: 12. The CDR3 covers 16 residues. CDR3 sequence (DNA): TGCAGCGTTGAAGCGGGACTAGCCTTGGGTGACGATGAGCAGTTCTTC. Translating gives CSVEAGLALGDDEQFF.

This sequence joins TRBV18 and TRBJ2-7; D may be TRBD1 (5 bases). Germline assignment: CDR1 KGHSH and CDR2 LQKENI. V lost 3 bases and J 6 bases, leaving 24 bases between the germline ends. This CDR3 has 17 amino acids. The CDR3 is CASSPAQLTANYGEQYF. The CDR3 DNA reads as TGTGCCAGCTCACCTGCCCAGTTGACAGCAAACTACGGCGAGCAGTACTTC.

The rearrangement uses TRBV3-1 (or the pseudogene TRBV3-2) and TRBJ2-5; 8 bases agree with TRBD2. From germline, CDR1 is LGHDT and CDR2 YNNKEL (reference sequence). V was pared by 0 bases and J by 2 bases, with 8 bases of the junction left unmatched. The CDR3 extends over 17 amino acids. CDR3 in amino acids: CASSQDLLRGAQETQYF. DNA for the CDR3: TGTGCCAGCAGCCAAGATCTCTTGCGGGGGGCACAAGAGACCCAGTACTTC.

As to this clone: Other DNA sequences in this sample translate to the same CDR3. CDR3 sequence reads: CAISESETQYF. For the CDR3, the DNA is TGTGCCATCAGTGAGTCGGAGACCCAGTACTTC. The chain employs TRBV10-3 and TRBJ2-5; D not resolved. The germline V gene has CDR1 ENHRY and CDR2 SYGVKD. The CDR3 is 11 amino acids. Trimming shortened V by 0 bases and J by 5 bases, and 1 base separated the two germline ends.

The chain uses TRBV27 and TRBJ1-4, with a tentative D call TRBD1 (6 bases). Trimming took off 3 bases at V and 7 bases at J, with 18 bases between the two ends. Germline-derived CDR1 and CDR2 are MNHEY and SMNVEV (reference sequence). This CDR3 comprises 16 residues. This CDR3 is CASSFHGAGAGEKLFF. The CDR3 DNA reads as TGTGCCAGCAGTTTCCACGGTGCGGGGGCGGGTGAAAAACTGTTTTTT.

This CDR3 is CASSEGILYGYTF. CDR3 DNA: TGTGCCAGCTCGGAAGGGATACTTTATGGCTACACCTTC. The rearrangement links TRBV7-9 to TRBJ1-2; D call uncertain. Germline CDR1 and CDR2: SEHNR and FQNEAQ (reference sequence). The CDR3 runs to 13 residues. V lost 8 bases and J 5 bases, leaving 15 bases between the germline ends.

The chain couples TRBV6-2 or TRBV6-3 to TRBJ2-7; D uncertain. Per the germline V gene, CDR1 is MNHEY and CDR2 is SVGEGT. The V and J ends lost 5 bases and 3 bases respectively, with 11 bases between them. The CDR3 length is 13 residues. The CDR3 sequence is CASSRGLIYEQYF. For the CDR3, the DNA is TGTGCCAGCAGTCGAGGATTGATCTACGAGCAGTACTTC.

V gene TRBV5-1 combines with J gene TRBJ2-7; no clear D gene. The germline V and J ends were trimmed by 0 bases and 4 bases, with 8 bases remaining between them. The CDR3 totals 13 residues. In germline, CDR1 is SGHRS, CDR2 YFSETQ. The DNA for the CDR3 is TGCGCCAGCAGCTTGGCCGGTTTGTACGAGCAGTACTTC. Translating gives CASSLAGLYEQYF.

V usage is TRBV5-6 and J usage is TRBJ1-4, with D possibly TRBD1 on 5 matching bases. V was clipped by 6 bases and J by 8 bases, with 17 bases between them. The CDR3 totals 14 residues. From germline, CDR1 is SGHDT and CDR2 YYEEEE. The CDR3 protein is CASTQGVFHEKLFF. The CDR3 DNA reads TGTGCCAGCACCCAGGGCGTCTTCCACGAAAAACTGTTTTTT.

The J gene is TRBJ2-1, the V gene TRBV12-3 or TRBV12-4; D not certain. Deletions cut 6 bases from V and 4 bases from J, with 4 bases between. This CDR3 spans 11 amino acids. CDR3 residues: CASRNYNEQFF. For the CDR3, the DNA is TGTGCCAGCAGAAATTACAATGAGCAGTTCTTC.

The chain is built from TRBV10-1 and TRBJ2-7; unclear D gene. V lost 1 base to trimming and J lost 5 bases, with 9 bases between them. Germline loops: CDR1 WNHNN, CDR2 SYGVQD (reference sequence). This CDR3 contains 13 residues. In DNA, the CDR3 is TGCGCCAGCAGTGAGTTGACGGTGGACGAGCAGTACTTC. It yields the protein CASSELTVDEQYF.

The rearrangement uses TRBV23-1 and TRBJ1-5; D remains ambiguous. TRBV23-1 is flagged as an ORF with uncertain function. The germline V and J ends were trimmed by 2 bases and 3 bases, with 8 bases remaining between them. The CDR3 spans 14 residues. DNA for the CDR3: TGCGCCAGCAGTCAAGGGTCCTTCAATCAGCCCCAGCATTTT. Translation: CASSQGSFNQPQHF.

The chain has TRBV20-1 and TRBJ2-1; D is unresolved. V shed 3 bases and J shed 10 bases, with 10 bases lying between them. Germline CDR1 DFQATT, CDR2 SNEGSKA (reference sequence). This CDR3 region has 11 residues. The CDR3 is CSARRWEEQFF. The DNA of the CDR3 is TGCAGTGCTAGGCGCTGGGAAGAGCAGTTCTTC.

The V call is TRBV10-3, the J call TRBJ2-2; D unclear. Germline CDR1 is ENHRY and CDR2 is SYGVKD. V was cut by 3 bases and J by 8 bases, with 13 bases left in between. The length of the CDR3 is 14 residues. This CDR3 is CAISDWAIGGELFF. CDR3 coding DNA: TGTGCCATCAGTGATTGGGCGATTGGGGGGGAGCTGTTTTTT.

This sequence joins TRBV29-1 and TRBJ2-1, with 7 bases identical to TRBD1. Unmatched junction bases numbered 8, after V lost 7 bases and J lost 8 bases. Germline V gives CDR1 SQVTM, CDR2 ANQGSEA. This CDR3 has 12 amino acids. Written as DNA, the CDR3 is TGCAGCGCTGCCACAGGGGTGGATGAGCAGTTCTTC. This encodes CSAATGVDEQFF.

The CDR3 coding sequence is TGTGCCAGCAGTCCCCGGGGGAGGGAGCGAGGCTATGGCTACACCTTC. Translated: CASSPRGRERGYGYTF. This rearrangement joins TRBV27 to TRBJ1-2; D may be TRBD1 (5 bases). The CDR3 consists of 16 residues. Germline lookup yields CDR1 MNHEY and CDR2 SMNVEV (reference sequence). Deletions cut 5 bases from V and 4 bases from J, with 20 bases between.

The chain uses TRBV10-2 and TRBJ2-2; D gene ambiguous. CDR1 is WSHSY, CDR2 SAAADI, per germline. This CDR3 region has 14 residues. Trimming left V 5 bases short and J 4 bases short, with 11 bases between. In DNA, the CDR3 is TGCGCCAGCAGTCGGACGGCTTCCACCGGGGAGCTGTTTTTT. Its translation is CASSRTASTGELFF.

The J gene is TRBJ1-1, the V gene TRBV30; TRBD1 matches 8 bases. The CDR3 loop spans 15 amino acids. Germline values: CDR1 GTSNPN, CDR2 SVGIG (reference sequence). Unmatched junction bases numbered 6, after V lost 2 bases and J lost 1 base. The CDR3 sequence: CAWSQLQGGNTEAFF. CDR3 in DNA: TGTGCCTGGAGTCAACTACAGGGGGGGAACACTGAAGCTTTCTTT. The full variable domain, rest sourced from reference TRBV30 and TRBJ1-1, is SQTIHQWPATLVQPVGSPLSLECTVEGTSNPNLYWYRQAAGRGLQLLFYSVGIGQISSEVPQNLSASRPQDRQFILSSKKLLLSDSGFYLCAWSQLQGGNTEAFFGQGTRLTVV.

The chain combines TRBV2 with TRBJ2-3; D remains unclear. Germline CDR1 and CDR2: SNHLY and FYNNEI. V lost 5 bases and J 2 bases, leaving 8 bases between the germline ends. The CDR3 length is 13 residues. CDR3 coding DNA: TGTGCCAGCAGTATCGGAAACACAGATACGCAGTATTTT. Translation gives CASSIGNTDTQYF.

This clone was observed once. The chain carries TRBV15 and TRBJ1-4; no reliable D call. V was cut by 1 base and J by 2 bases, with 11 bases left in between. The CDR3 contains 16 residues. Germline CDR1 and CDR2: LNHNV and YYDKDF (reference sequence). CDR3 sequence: CATSRAWRSTNEKLFF. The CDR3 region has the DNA TGTGCCACCAGCAGAGCATGGAGGTCCACTAATGAAAAACTGTTTTTT.